Presented here are 25 T cell receptor beta chains from one specimen sequenced in a study of memory CD4+ T cells and cytomegalovirus serostatus. Single viable CD3+CD4+CD8-CD45RO+ cells were sorted as the memory CD4+ T cells. TCRdb's table, derived via immunoSEQ multiplex PCR, lists solely in-frame clones and lacks some. The repertoire includes almost 45,000 clones, approximately 81% of them detected once, and 1% to 1.3% sits in the top ten. Sequences were obtained from memory CD4+ T cells from blood. These receptors were obtained from an adult in good health and CMV-seronegative.

V gene TRBV5-1 combines with J gene TRBJ1-1; D is ambiguous. The CDR3 has 12 amino acids. The V end was cut by 5 bases, the J end by 0 bases, with 5 bases between. Germline V gene lookup returns CDR1 SGHRS and CDR2 YFSETQ. The chain's CDR3 is CASRRLNTEAFF. The CDR3 nucleotides are TGCGCCAGCAGACGTTTGAACACTGAAGCTTTCTTT.

This rearrangement joins TRBV30 to TRBJ2-1; D uncertain. V lost 4 bases to trimming and J lost 3 bases, with 13 bases between them. The CDR3 spans 14 residues. Germline CDR1 is GTSNPN and CDR2 is SVGIG (reference sequence). The CDR3 nucleotides are TGTGCCTGGACAGAACGCCTAGACTACAATGAGCAGTTCTTC. This sequence encodes CAWTERLDYNEQFF.

CDR3 sequence: CASSRLLEPETQYF. The CDR3 region has the DNA TGTGCCAGTAGCAGGCTACTAGAGCCGGAGACCCAGTACTTC. This rearrangement joins TRBV19 to TRBJ2-5; D may be TRBD2 (5 bases). CDR1 and CDR2 from the germline V gene are LNHDA and SQIVND (reference sequence). This CDR3 is 14 amino acids long. V lost 6 bases and J 5 bases, leaving 16 bases between the germline ends.

In its sample, this clone was seen a few times. V usage is TRBV2 and J usage is TRBJ1-2; TRBD1 aligns across 7 bases. The V and J ends lost 3 bases and 4 bases, in that order; junction bases with no gene match: 5. Germline CDR1 and CDR2: SNHLY and FYNNEI. This CDR3 contains 14 residues. The CDR3 nucleotides read TGTGCCAGCAGTGATGAGGGGGCGTCCTATGGCTACACCTTC. It encodes CASSDEGASYGYTF.

V gene TRBV7-9 combines with J gene TRBJ2-1; D is uncertain. The V end lost 5 bases, the J end lost 10 bases, and 9 bases lay between the germline ends. CDR3 length: 11 residues. The germline CDR1 and CDR2 sequences are SEHNR and FQNEAQ (reference sequence). The CDR3 bases are TGTGCCAGCAGCCCCCTGTGGGAGCAGTTCTTC. Amino acid sequence: CASSPLWEQFF.

V gene TRBV9 combines with J gene TRBJ2-7, with TRBD2 matching 7 bases. Looked up from germline, CDR1 is SGDLS and CDR2 is YYNGEE. J lost 1 base, V lost 4 bases, and 5 bases had no gene match. The CDR3 extends over 14 amino acids. The CDR3 bases are TGTGCCAGCAGCACCAGCGGGACTTCCTACGAGCAGTACTTC. This codes for CASSTSGTSYEQYF.

The J gene is TRBJ2-7, the V gene TRBV5-4; D ambiguous. The length of the CDR3 is 14 residues. Trimming removed 3 bases at V and 3 bases at J, with 13 bases between. Germline CDR1 is SGHNT and CDR2 is YYREEE (reference sequence). CDR3 region: CASSSQTLVYEQYF. DNA of the CDR3: TGTGCCAGCAGCTCTCAGACCCTAGTCTACGAGCAGTACTTC. Filled out from reference TRBV5-4 and TRBJ2-7, the complete variable domain reads ETGVTQSPTHLIKTRGQQVTLRCSSQSGHNTVSWYQQALGQGPQFIFQYYREEENGRGNFPPRFSGLQFPNYSSELNVNALELDDSALYLCASSSQTLVYEQYFGPGTRLTVT.

The gene calls are TRBV18 and TRBJ1-2; TRBD1 matches 7 bases. This CDR3 is 15 amino acids long. Germline values: CDR1 KGHSH, CDR2 LQKENI. V lost 4 bases and J lost 6; bases outside the gene matches: 11. The CDR3 region has the DNA TGTGCCAGCTCACTTGGAGAGGGGGCGATGGATGGCTACACCTTC. It translates to CASSLGEGAMDGYTF. Full variable domain (remainder filled in from reference TRBV18 and TRBJ1-2): NAGVMQNPRHLVRRRGQEARLRCSPMKGHSHVYWYRQLPEEGLKFMVYLQKENIIDESGMPKERFSAEFPKEGPSILRIQQVVRGDSAAYFCASSLGEGAMDGYTFGSGTRLTVV.

The chain links TRBV19 to TRBJ2-1; D ambiguous. CDR1 is LNHDA, CDR2 SQIVND, per germline (reference sequence). V gave up 3 bases and J gave up 3 bases, with 12 bases separating them. CDR3 length: 15 amino acids. CDR3 in amino acids: CASSIEQRFYNEQFF. The CDR3 DNA reads TGTGCCAGTAGTATCGAGCAGAGATTCTACAATGAGCAGTTCTTC.

The chain carries TRBV5-6 and TRBJ1-6; the D is unclear. The CDR3 is made up of 13 amino acids. Per the germline V gene, CDR1 is SGHDT and CDR2 is YYEEEE. Trimming cost V 4 bases and J 6 bases, with 8 bases left between them. This CDR3 is CASSRYSNSPLHF. The CDR3 DNA reads TGTGCCAGCAGCCGATATAGTAATTCACCCCTCCACTTT.

The CDR3 spells CASSLRGLWNTEAFF. For the CDR3, the DNA is TGTGCCAGCAGCTTACGGGGGTTGTGGAACACTGAAGCTTTCTTT. The chain is built from TRBV7-2 and TRBJ1-1; TRBD1 might be the D (5 bases). This CDR3 is built from 15 residues. Germline CDR1 reads SGHTA; CDR2 reads FQGNSA. V lost 2 bases to trimming and J lost 1 base, with 11 bases between them.

The chain links TRBV7-9 to TRBJ1-5; D not resolved. This CDR3 spans 13 amino acids. Per the germline V gene, CDR1 is SEHNR and CDR2 is FQNEAQ (reference sequence). V was pared by 5 bases and J by 5 bases, with 10 bases between. CDR3 sequence reads: CASSIRPDQPQHF. Written as DNA, the CDR3 is TGTGCCAGCAGCATTAGACCCGATCAGCCCCAGCATTTT.

In its sample, this clone was seen once. This sequence joins TRBV12-5 and TRBJ2-5; D perhaps matches TRBD2 (5 bases). Trimming took 2 bases from V and 3 from J, leaving 7 bases between them. This CDR3 is built from 13 residues. Germline V gene sequence: CDR1 LGHNT, CDR2 FRNRAP. The CDR3 DNA is TGTGCTAGTGGTTTGTACGGGAAAGAGACCCAGTACTTC. Its protein is CASGLYGKETQYF.

V is TRBV5-6 and J is TRBJ1-6; D call uncertain. Per the germline V gene, CDR1 is SGHDT and CDR2 is YYEEEE. Trimming removed 5 bases from V and 9 bases from J, with 18 bases in between. This CDR3 spans 15 amino acids. Here the CDR3 reads CASSKGTGYGSPLHF. DNA for the CDR3: TGTGCCAGCAGTAAAGGTACCGGATACGGTTCACCCCTCCACTTT.

Only one count was recorded for this clone. The J gene is TRBJ2-1, the V gene TRBV4-1, with D possibly matching TRBD2 (6 bases). Trimming shortened V by 1 base and J by 3 bases, and 13 bases separated the two germline ends. The CDR3 consists of 16 residues. Germline CDR1 and CDR2: MGHRA and YSYEKL. The CDR3 DNA reads TGCGCCAGCAGCCAAGTCGTCGTCGGGAGCTACAATGAGCAGTTCTTC. Protein product: CASSQVVVGSYNEQFF.

The chain carries TRBV2 and TRBJ2-5; 7 positions agree with TRBD2. CDR3 length equals 16 residues. The germline V gene encodes CDR1 SNHLY and CDR2 FYNNEI. V lost 1 base, J lost 1 base, and 6 bases stayed unmatched. CDR3 residues: CASSEGVGGIQETQYF. The DNA for the CDR3 is TGTGCCAGCAGTGAAGGGGTGGGGGGGATCCAAGAGACCCAGTACTTC.

The chain is built from TRBV5-4 and TRBJ1-2; 7 nucleotides align to TRBD1. Unmatched junction bases numbered 3, after V lost 0 bases and J lost 7 bases. Germline lookup yields CDR1 SGHNT and CDR2 YYREEE (reference sequence). This CDR3 contains 13 residues. CDR3 in DNA: TGTGCCAGCAGCTTGGACAGGGGTTTTGGCTACACCTTC. Amino acids: CASSLDRGFGYTF.

The chain joins TRBV6-6 to TRBJ1-4, with D perhaps TRBD1 (5 bases). Germline loops: CDR1 MNHNY, CDR2 SVGAGI (reference sequence). The CDR3 is 14 residues long. Trimming cost V 8 bases and J 8 bases, with 18 bases left between them. CDR3 coding DNA: TGTGCCAGCTTCTCTGCGGGGGGTGGGGAAAAACTGTTTTTT. It encodes CASFSAGGGEKLFF.

The rearrangement uses TRBV7-2 and TRBJ1-2, with D possibly matching TRBD1 (5 bases). With 1 base removed from V and 7 bases from J, the gap between germline ends came to 10 bases. Germline loops: CDR1 SGHTA, CDR2 FQGNSA. The CDR3 length is 13 residues. CDR3 DNA sequence: TGTGCCAGCAGCTTAGTGATAGGGGTTGGCTACACCTTC. This codes for CASSLVIGVGYTF.

The genes are TRBV5-6 and TRBJ1-5; tentative D call: TRBD1 (5 bases). The ends were cut back, 4 bases at V and 6 bases at J, with 23 bases in the middle. The CDR3 has 17 residues. Germline CDR1 is SGHDT and CDR2 is YYEEEE. The CDR3 bases are TGTGCCAGCAGCCGTGCTAACAGCCCAGGGCTGGCTCAGCCCCAGCATTTT. It codes for CASSRANSPGLAQPQHF.

The rearrangement links TRBV6-1 to TRBJ1-1; no reliable D call. Germline CDR1 and CDR2: MNHNS and SASEGT. This CDR3 comprises 14 residues. V was shortened by 2 bases and J by 0 bases, with 7 bases between the two germline ends. CDR3 bases: TGTGCCAGCAGTGAATTAGTTCTGAACACTGAAGCTTTCTTT. Translating it yields CASSELVLNTEAFF.

The J gene is TRBJ1-4, the V gene TRBV12-1; the table assigns TRBD1, which was not confirmed against the DNA. TRBV12-1 is tagged as a pseudogene. This CDR3 contains 15 residues. CDR3 amino acids: CASSSPSAGAGKLFF. DNA for the CDR3: TGTGCCAGCAGCTCACCCAGCGCAGGGGCCGGAAAACTGTTTTTT.

Comments on this clone: The same CDR3 arises from other DNA sequences in this sample as well. This chain joins TRBV4-1 and TRBJ1-2; 8 bases map to TRBD1. Germline CDR1 and CDR2: MGHRA and YSYEKL. This CDR3 is built from 14 residues. V dropped 3 bases and J dropped 1; count of bases not matched to a gene: 1. CDR3 coding DNA: TGCGCCAGCAGCCAGGGGACAGGTAACTATGGCTACACCTTC. Amino acids: CASSQGTGNYGYTF.

CDR3 in amino acids: CASSLDRQALADTQYF. CDR3 nucleotide sequence: TGTGCCAGCAGCTTAGATCGACAGGCGCTTGCAGATACGCAGTATTTT. The rearrangement uses TRBV11-3 and TRBJ2-3; D is possibly TRBD1 (6 bases). CDR3 length: 16 amino acids. The ends were cut back, 0 bases at V and 4 bases at J, with 14 bases in the middle. Germline V CDR1 and CDR2: SGHNT, YENEEA. The entire variable domain, with the rest obtained from reference TRBV11-3 and TRBJ2-3, is as follows: EAGVVQSPRYKIIEKKQPVAFWCNPISGHNTLYWYLQNLGQGPELLIRYENEEAVDDSQLPKDRFSAERLKGVDSTLKIQPAELGDSAVYLCASSLDRQALADTQYFGPGTRLTVL.

This clone appeared a single time. The rearrangement links TRBV18 to TRBJ1-1; TRBD1 might be the D (5 bases). In germline, CDR1 is KGHSH, CDR2 LQKENI. CDR3 size: 14 residues. V lost 2 bases and J lost 0, with 7 bases in between. The CDR3 here is CASSPSRVNTEAFF. CDR3 bases: TGTGCCAGCTCACCAAGCAGGGTGAACACTGAAGCTTTCTTT.